Below are 21 T cell receptor beta chains sequenced from a single sample in a study of monozygotic twins with inflammatory bowel disease. With the 5' RACE reads reprocessed, TCRdb shows one record per CDR3 protein and no DNA. The sample holds roughly 120,000 distinct CDR3 sequences. The sequenced sample was blood. The source of these receptors is a human donor with ulcerative colitis or Crohn's disease, or a healthy co-twin of an affected twin (not recorded which).

V is TRBV20-1 and J is TRBJ1-1; TCRdb indicates TRBD1, and absent DNA this call remains unverified. Germline loops: CDR1 DFQATT, CDR2 SNEGSKA (reference sequence). This CDR3 is built from 12 residues. This CDR3 reads CSAGQGGTEAFF.

This chain links TRBV4-3 with TRBJ2-1; there is no DNA to check the TCRdb D call of TRBD2. This CDR3 comprises 17 residues. Germline CDR1 reads LGHNA; CDR2 reads YSLEER. This CDR3 reads CASSQDKVPGRRNEQFF.

The V gene is TRBV7-9, the J gene TRBJ1-1. The CDR3 length is 12 residues. Per the germline V gene, CDR1 is SEHNR and CDR2 is FQNEAQ (reference sequence). The CDR3: CASSRMHTEAFF.

The chain carries TRBV20-1 and TRBJ1-1. Per the germline V gene, CDR1 is DFQATT and CDR2 is SNEGSKA (reference sequence). The CDR3 contains 14 residues. CDR3 residues: CSARGEVFHAEAFF.

J is TRBJ2-7 and V is TRBV20-1; the D call from TCRdb, TRBD1, cannot be confirmed without DNA. The CDR3 contains 14 residues. Per germline, CDR1 DFQATT and CDR2 SNEGSKA (reference sequence). The CDR3 reads CSASPGTGVYEQYF.

The chain uses TRBV7-6 and TRBJ2-5. This CDR3 comprises 13 residues. Germline assignment: CDR1 SGHVS and CDR2 FNYEAQ. Here the CDR3 reads CASSLGVEETQYF.

The chain employs TRBV20-1 and TRBJ1-5; TCRdb's D call, TRBD1, is unchecked because there is no DNA. From germline, CDR1 is DFQATT and CDR2 SNEGSKA (reference sequence). CDR3 length: 15 residues. The CDR3 protein is CSASPSTGKDQPQHF.

J is TRBJ1-1 and V is TRBV29-1; the TRBD1 assignment by TCRdb is unverifiable without DNA. CDR1 SQVTM and CDR2 ANQGSEA come from the germline V gene. CDR3 length equals 13 residues. CDR3 sequence: CSVAGGGANEAFF.

The rearrangement links TRBV28 to TRBJ1-2. Germline-derived CDR1 and CDR2 are MDHEN and SYDVKM. This CDR3 contains 14 residues. The CDR3 sequence is CASSLGAATYGYTF.

The V gene is TRBV5-1, the J gene TRBJ1-5. Germline CDR1 SGHRS, CDR2 YFSETQ. The CDR3 runs to 13 residues. Here the CDR3 reads CVSSLGAGQPQHF.

This chain links TRBV7-2 with TRBJ2-5. Germline loops: CDR1 SGHTA, CDR2 FQGNSA. The CDR3 is made up of 13 amino acids. CDR3 in amino acids: CASSLATRETQYF. The variable domain in full, with the rest retrieved from reference TRBV7-2 and TRBJ2-5, is GAGVSQSPSNKVTEKGKDVELRCDPISGHTALYWYRQSLGQGLEFLIYFQGNSAPDKSGLPSDRFSAERTGGSVSTLTIQRTQQEDSAVYLCASSLATRETQYFGPGTRLLVL.

This sequence joins TRBV7-2 and TRBJ2-5; the TRBD1 assignment by TCRdb is unverifiable without DNA. From germline, CDR1 is SGHTA and CDR2 FQGNSA. The CDR3 contains 13 residues. The CDR3 loop is CASSPWWEETQYF. Variable domain in full (rest from reference TRBV7-2 and TRBJ2-5): GAGVSQSPSNKVTEKGKDVELRCDPISGHTALYWYRQSLGQGLEFLIYFQGNSAPDKSGLPSDRFSAERTGGSVSTLTIQRTQQEDSAVYLCASSPWWEETQYFGPGTRLLVL.

The chain recombines TRBV5-1 with TRBJ1-1; lacking DNA, the TRBD1 call made by TCRdb goes unchecked. CDR1 is SGHRS and CDR2 is YFSETQ in the germline V gene. The CDR3 is 14 residues long. The CDR3 here is CASSVTGGDTEAFF.

The genes are TRBV7-3 and TRBJ2-1; TCRdb returns TRBD2, unconfirmable since there is no DNA. The CDR3 covers 16 residues. Germline CDR1 and CDR2: SGHTA and FQGTGA. The CDR3 reads CASSSWGLAGYNEQFF.

V gene TRBV11-2 combines with J gene TRBJ2-3; TCRdb calls TRBD1, which cannot be checked without DNA. The CDR3 sequence is 20 residues long. The germline CDR1 and CDR2 sequences are SGHAT and FQNNGV. The CDR3 loop reads CASSFFETGIPTRNTDTQYF.

The rearrangement joins TRBV20-1 to TRBJ2-1; the TRBD1 assignment by TCRdb is unverifiable without DNA. Per germline, CDR1 DFQATT and CDR2 SNEGSKA (reference sequence). The CDR3 is made up of 16 amino acids. The chain's CDR3 is CSARVPGQGFYNEQFF.

V gene TRBV20-1 combines with J gene TRBJ1-6; no DNA is available, so the TRBD1 call from TCRdb remains unchecked. The CDR3 has 15 residues. Germline-derived CDR1 and CDR2 are DFQATT and SNEGSKA (reference sequence). CDR3 protein: CSARPPGMEDSPLHF.

The V gene is TRBV3-1, the J gene TRBJ1-6. Looked up from germline, CDR1 is LGHDT and CDR2 is YNNKEL (reference sequence). The CDR3 contains 13 residues. CDR3 protein: CASSQDVAASLHF.

The chain carries TRBV20-1 and TRBJ1-1; lacking DNA, the TRBD1 call made by TCRdb goes unchecked. The CDR3 covers 15 residues. CDR1 is DFQATT, CDR2 SNEGSKA, per germline (reference sequence). This chain's CDR3 is CSARDFRGVSTEAFF.

This chain uses TRBV20-1 with TRBJ1-1; without DNA, the TCRdb call of TRBD1 cannot be checked. Germline loops: CDR1 DFQATT, CDR2 SNEGSKA (reference sequence). This CDR3 spans 13 amino acids. This chain's CDR3 is CSARYRTEREAFF.

The chain carries TRBV11-2 and TRBJ2-2; the D gene TCRdb calls, TRBD1, cannot be checked with no DNA. This CDR3 region has 17 residues. Germline V gene lookup returns CDR1 SGHAT and CDR2 FQNNGV. The CDR3 is CASSPMMAPLATGELFF.